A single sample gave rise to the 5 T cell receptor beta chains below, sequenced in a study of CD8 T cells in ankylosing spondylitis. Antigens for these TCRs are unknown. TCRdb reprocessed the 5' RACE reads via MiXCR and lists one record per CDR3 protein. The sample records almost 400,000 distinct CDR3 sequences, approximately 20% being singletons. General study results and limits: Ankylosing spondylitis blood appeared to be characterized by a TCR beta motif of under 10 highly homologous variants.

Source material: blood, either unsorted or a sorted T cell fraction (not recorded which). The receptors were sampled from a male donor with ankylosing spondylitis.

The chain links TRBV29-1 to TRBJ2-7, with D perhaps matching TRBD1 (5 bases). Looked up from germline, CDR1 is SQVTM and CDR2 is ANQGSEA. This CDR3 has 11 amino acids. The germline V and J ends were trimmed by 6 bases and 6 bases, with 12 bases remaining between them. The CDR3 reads CSVGLASEQYF. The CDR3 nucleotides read TGCAGCGTGGGGCTCGCCTCCGAGCAGTACTTC.

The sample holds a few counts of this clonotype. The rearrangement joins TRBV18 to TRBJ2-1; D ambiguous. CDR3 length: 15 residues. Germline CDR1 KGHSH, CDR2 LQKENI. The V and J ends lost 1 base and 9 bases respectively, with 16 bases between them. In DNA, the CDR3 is TGTGCCAGCTCACCACGTGTAGGGAAGGGCGGTGAGCAGTTCTTC. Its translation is CASSPRVGKGGEQFF.

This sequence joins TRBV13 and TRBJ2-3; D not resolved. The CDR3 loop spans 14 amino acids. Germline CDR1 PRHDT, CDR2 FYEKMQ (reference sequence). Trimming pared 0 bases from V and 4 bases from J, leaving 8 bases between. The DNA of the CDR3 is TGTGCCAGCAGCTTAGGTAGCAGCGCAGATACGCAGTATTTT. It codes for CASSLGSSADTQYF.

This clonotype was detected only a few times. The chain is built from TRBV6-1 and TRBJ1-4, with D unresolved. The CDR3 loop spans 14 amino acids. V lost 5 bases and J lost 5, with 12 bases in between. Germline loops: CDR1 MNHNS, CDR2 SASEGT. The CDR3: CASSPRAGNEKLFF. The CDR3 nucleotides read TGTGCCAGCAGTCCAAGGGCGGGAAATGAAAAACTGTTTTTT.

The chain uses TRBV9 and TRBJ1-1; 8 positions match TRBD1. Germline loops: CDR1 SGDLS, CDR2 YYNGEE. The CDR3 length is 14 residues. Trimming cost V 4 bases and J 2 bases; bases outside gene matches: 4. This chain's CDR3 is CASSKGQGNTEAFF. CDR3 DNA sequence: TGTGCCAGCAGCAAAGGACAGGGTAACACTGAAGCTTTCTTT.